The 24 T cell receptor beta chains below were found in one sample sequenced in a study of glioma-infiltrating T cells after dendritic cell vaccination. Time point given: after dendritic cell vaccination, including at tumor progression/relapse. The repertoire was sequenced with immunoSEQ multiplex PCR; TCRdb's copy has only in-frame clones and lacks some. The sample includes approximately 90,000 clones, 70% to 90% of them seen just once. The sequencing used blood, collected after dendritic cell vaccination. These receptors came from a human donor with glioblastoma.

V and J are TRBV25-1 and TRBJ1-1, with D maybe TRBD1 (6 bases). V dropped 10 bases and J dropped 0 bases, with 15 bases sitting between them. Per the germline V gene, CDR1 is MGHDK and CDR2 is SYGVNS. The CDR3 totals 14 residues. The CDR3 reads CATKGVSMNTEAFF. CDR3 bases: TGTGCCACCAAGGGGGTTTCAATGAACACTGAAGCTTTCTTT.

The V and J genes are TRBV29-1 and TRBJ2-1; a weak D match, TRBD1 (6 bases). Germline CDR1 and CDR2: SQVTM and ANQGSEA. V lost 5 bases and J lost 3, with 14 bases in between. The CDR3 has 14 amino acids. CDR3 sequence: CSVRQAGVYNEQFF. For the CDR3, the DNA is TGCAGCGTTCGACAGGCAGGGGTCTACAATGAGCAGTTCTTC.

This chain links TRBV13 with TRBJ1-1; 7 bases map to TRBD1. The germline V gene encodes CDR1 PRHDT and CDR2 FYEKMQ (reference sequence). The CDR3 consists of 15 residues. V dropped 4 bases and J dropped 5; count of bases not matched to a gene: 10. CDR3 in DNA: TGTGCCAGCAGCTCAATTACAGGGGCGTTAACTGAAGCTTTCTTT. This codes for CASSSITGALTEAFF.

V usage is TRBV10-3 and J usage is TRBJ2-7; tentative D call: TRBD1 (6 bases). Germline lookup yields CDR1 ENHRY and CDR2 SYGVKD. With 2 bases removed from V and 3 bases from J, the gap between germline ends came to 14 bases. The length of the CDR3 is 15 residues. DNA of the CDR3: TGTGCCATCAGTGAGAACAGGGATATTATCTACGAGCAGTACGTC. This codes for CAISENRDIIYEQYV.

The CDR3 DNA sequence: TGTGCCAGCTCGGGGACAACGCTTTTGCCCCTCCACTTT. It yields the protein CASSGTTLLPLHF. J is TRBJ1-6 and V is TRBV27, with a weak D call TRBD1 (6 bases). Germline V gene lookup returns CDR1 MNHEY and CDR2 SMNVEV (reference sequence). This CDR3 is 13 amino acids long. Trimming pared 8 bases from V and 13 bases from J, leaving 18 bases between.

The count of this clone is one. The chain employs TRBV6-1 and TRBJ1-4; 7 bases match TRBD1. This CDR3 spans 14 amino acids. The V gene end was trimmed by 4 bases and the J gene end by 7 bases; junction bases not matched to a gene: 6. Germline assignment: CDR1 MNHNS and CDR2 SASEGT. CDR3 DNA sequence: TGTGCCAGCAGTGGACAGGGAATCATTGAAAAACTGTTTTTT. This gives the protein CASSGQGIIEKLFF.

A few counts support this clone. The chain employs TRBV14 and TRBJ1-1; 7 positions match TRBD1. CDR3 length: 16 residues. CDR1 and CDR2 from the germline V gene are SGHDN and FVKESK. V shed 1 base and J 4 bases; nucleotides not matched to a gene: 9. CDR3 nucleotide sequence: TGTGCCAGCAGCCAAGGACAGGGAGGTCGGAGCACTGAAGCTTTCTTT. Protein sequence: CASSQGQGGRSTEAFF.

The V call is TRBV6-5, the J call TRBJ1-6; D not resolved. The germline V gene has CDR1 MNHEY and CDR2 SVGAGI. Trimming removed 0 bases at V and 14 bases at J, with 11 bases between. The CDR3 spans 13 residues. The CDR3 sequence: CASSYSSTRALHF. The CDR3 nucleotides are TGTGCCAGCAGTTACTCCTCGACTAGGGCCCTCCACTTT.

CDR3 sequence: CASSLTGHTLQETQYF. CDR3 sequence (DNA): TGCGCCAGCAGCCTGACGGGACACACGCTCCAAGAGACCCAGTACTTC. The chain is built from TRBV5-1 and TRBJ2-5; tentatively, D is TRBD1 (6 bases). Germline values: CDR1 SGHRS, CDR2 YFSETQ. The ends were cut back, 4 bases at V and 1 base at J, with 17 bases in the middle. There are 16 residues in the CDR3.

This clone was seen only a few times. CDR3 coding DNA: TGTGCCAGCAGAGTACAGGGATATCAGCCCCAGCATTTT. As protein: CASRVQGYQPQHF. J is TRBJ1-5 and V is TRBV6-1; TRBD1 might be the D (6 bases). From germline, CDR1 is MNHNS and CDR2 SASEGT. V lost 6 bases to trimming and J lost 5 bases, with 11 bases between them. The CDR3 sequence is 13 residues long.

The V call is TRBV7-9, the J call TRBJ2-3, with D hard to call. The CDR3 covers 15 residues. V lost 1 base, J lost 2 bases, and 10 bases lay in between. Germline V gene sequence: CDR1 SEHNR, CDR2 FQNEAQ (reference sequence). The CDR3: CASSLEARDTDTQYF. CDR3 bases: TGTGCCAGCAGCTTAGAAGCGCGTGACACAGATACGCAGTATTTT. Drawing the rest from reference TRBV7-9 and TRBJ2-3, the complete variable domain is DTGVSQNPRHKITKRGQNVTFRCDPISEHNRLYWYRQTLGQGPEFLTYFQNEAQLEKSRLLSDRFSAERPKGSFSTLEIQRTEQGDSAMYLCASSLEARDTDTQYFGPGTRLTVL.

J is TRBJ1-5 and V is TRBV5-4, with 9 positions matching TRBD1. This CDR3 has 13 amino acids. Germline V gene data show CDR1 as SGHNT and CDR2 as YYREEE (reference sequence). The V gene end was trimmed by 4 bases and the J gene end by 5 bases; junction bases not matched to a gene: 1. The CDR3 loop is CASSRDRDQPQHF. For the CDR3, the DNA is TGTGCCAGCAGCCGGGACAGGGATCAGCCCCAGCATTTT. Variable domain in full (rest from reference TRBV5-4 and TRBJ1-5): ETGVTQSPTHLIKTRGQQVTLRCSSQSGHNTVSWYQQALGQGPQFIFQYYREEENGRGNFPPRFSGLQFPNYSSELNVNALELDDSALYLCASSRDRDQPQHFGDGTRLSIL.

In this sample, this clone turned up a few times. Here the CDR3 reads CASSPKNRQTRNTGELFF. The CDR3 DNA reads as TGTGCCAGCTCACCAAAAAATCGACAGACGCGGAACACCGGGGAGCTGTTTTTT. This chain connects TRBV18 to TRBJ2-2, with D perhaps matching TRBD1 (5 bases). V shed 2 bases and J shed 1 base, with 17 bases lying between them. The CDR3 extends over 18 amino acids. In germline, CDR1 is KGHSH, CDR2 LQKENI.

The rearrangement joins TRBV6-1 to TRBJ2-7; 11 positions agree with TRBD1. V lost 6 bases, J lost 2 bases, and 6 bases stayed unmatched. The CDR3 has 15 residues. The germline CDR1 and CDR2 sequences are MNHNS and SASEGT. The CDR3 is CASRWTGGATYEQYV. CDR3 DNA: TGTGCCAGCAGATGGACAGGGGGCGCAACCTACGAGCAGTACGTC.

The rearrangement links TRBV19 to TRBJ1-1, with D perhaps matching TRBD1 (6 bases). This CDR3 is 17 amino acids long. The ends were cut back, 4 bases at V and 0 bases at J, with 18 bases in the middle. CDR1 and CDR2 (germline): LNHDA, SQIVND (reference sequence). The CDR3 DNA follows: TGTGCCAGTAGTACCCGACAGGCCGGCCGCCTGAACACTGAAGCTTTCTTT. Protein: CASSTRQAGRLNTEAFF.

The chain employs TRBV2 and TRBJ1-3, with D perhaps matching TRBD1 (5 bases). Germline V gene lookup returns CDR1 SNHLY and CDR2 FYNNEI. The CDR3 totals 16 residues. The V end was cut by 3 bases, the J end by 0 bases, with 12 bases between. The CDR3 here is CASSDSPRVSGNTIYF. CDR3 in DNA: TGTGCCAGCAGTGATTCCCCCAGGGTCTCTGGAAACACCATATATTTT.

V usage is TRBV6-1 and J usage is TRBJ2-7; D is ambiguous. Looked up from germline, CDR1 is MNHNS and CDR2 is SASEGT. The V end was cut by 6 bases, the J end by 0 bases, with 12 bases between. There are 14 residues in the CDR3. CDR3 sequence reads: CASRRLVSSYEQYF. The CDR3 DNA follows: TGTGCCAGCAGGAGGCTCGTGAGCTCCTACGAGCAGTACTTC.

The chain is built from TRBV19 and TRBJ2-6, with 9 positions matching TRBD1. The V and J ends lost 9 bases and 0 bases, in that order; junction bases with no gene match: 6. The germline gives CDR1 LNHDA, CDR2 SQIVND (reference sequence). The CDR3 is made up of 16 amino acids. CDR3 sequence (DNA): TGTGCCAGCAGGGACAGGGTACCCTCTGGGGCCAACGTCCTGACTTTC. This sequence encodes CASRDRVPSGANVLTF.

The chain is built from TRBV19 and TRBJ1-6; TRBD1 is a possible D gene (6 bases). The germline V and J ends were trimmed by 7 bases and 7 bases, with 11 bases remaining between them. This CDR3 comprises 13 residues. Per germline, CDR1 LNHDA and CDR2 SQIVND (reference sequence). The CDR3 DNA reads TGTGCCAGTACCCTCGGACAGAATTCACCCCTCCACTTT. It is translated as CASTLGQNSPLHF.

The gene calls are TRBV7-9 and TRBJ2-5; TRBD1 matches 7 bases. CDR1 is SEHNR and CDR2 is FQNEAQ in the germline V gene (reference sequence). This CDR3 has 14 amino acids. V dropped 3 bases and J dropped 5; count of bases not matched to a gene: 6. CDR3 nucleotides: TGTGCCAGCAGCTTCGACAGGGCACGGGAGACCCAGTACTTC. Encoded protein: CASSFDRARETQYF.

This clone occurred once. The chain couples TRBV29-1 to TRBJ1-5; weak D call: TRBD1 (5 bases). The germline CDR1 and CDR2 sequences are SQVTM and ANQGSEA. This CDR3 is 14 amino acids long. V was shortened by 3 bases and J by 7 bases, with 16 bases between the two germline ends. In DNA, the CDR3 is TGCAGCGTTGAGGGGGGGACTGACGACCAGCCCCAGCATTTT. This codes for CSVEGGTDDQPQHF.

This clone was found a few times. CDR3 DNA: TGCGCCAGCAGCCGACGGGACTCCACAGATACGCAGTATTTT. It translates to CASSRRDSTDTQYF. The chain couples TRBV4-1 to TRBJ2-3, with D maybe TRBD2 (6 bases). The CDR3 runs 14 residues. V lost 4 bases, J lost 2 bases, and 10 bases lay in between. From germline, CDR1 is MGHRA and CDR2 YSYEKL.

This rearrangement joins TRBV5-1 to TRBJ2-3; D is possibly TRBD1 (5 bases). The CDR3 has 16 amino acids. The V gene lost 0 bases and the J gene lost 2 bases, with 13 bases spanning the gap. Germline V lookup: CDR1 SGHRS, CDR2 YFSETQ. CDR3 DNA: TGCGCCAGCAGCTTGGGCTCAGGGCACCCCACAGATACGCAGTATTTT. As protein: CASSLGSGHPTDTQYF.

This clone was counted once. The V and J genes are TRBV19 and TRBJ2-7, with D hard to call. V lost 1 base and J lost 1, with 11 bases in between. Germline values: CDR1 LNHDA, CDR2 SQIVND (reference sequence). This CDR3 comprises 15 residues. The DNA for the CDR3 is TGTGCCAGTAGTATAGTAATCGACAAGTCCTACGAGCAGTACTTC. It specifies CASSIVIDKSYEQYF.